A single sample gave rise to the 25 T cell receptor beta chains below, sequenced in a study of shared clonotypes between healthy human individuals. Here immunoSEQ multiplex PCR was the method, and the copy in TCRdb shows in-frame clones only, minus some. The sample has about 1.1 million clones, 75% to 80% seen once. The specimen sequenced was memory CD4+ T cells from PBMCs. Indicated subset: CD45RA-negative fraction. The receptors derive from a man between 18 and 35 years old in good health. Some clones in this sample may be carry-over from other donors' samples.

V is TRBV27 and J is TRBJ2-1; 8 positions match TRBD2. CDR1 MNHEY and CDR2 SMNVEV come from the germline V gene (reference sequence). The ends lost 6 bases at V and 8 bases at J; junction bases unmatched: 15. CDR3 length: 16 amino acids. The CDR3 coding sequence is TGTGCCAGCAGGGGGTATGACGGGAGGGCCGTTGATGAGCAGTTCTTC. Its translation is CASRGYDGRAVDEQFF.

This clone was seen more than once but under ten times. This CDR3 is CASSTRQIYQPQHF. The CDR3 DNA sequence: TGTGCCAGCAGCACCCGACAGATATATCAGCCCCAGCATTTT. The chain recombines TRBV21-1 with TRBJ1-5; whether TRBD1, the table's D call, matches the DNA was not checked. TRBV21-1 is annotated as a pseudogene. The CDR3 extends over 14 amino acids.

This clone was observed a few times. This chain connects TRBV5-1 to TRBJ1-1; 7 bases match TRBD1. Germline values: CDR1 SGHRS, CDR2 YFSETQ. The CDR3 has 16 residues. V trimming: 4 bases; J trimming: 1 base; junction bases outside the gene matches: 10. CDR3 DNA sequence: TGCGCCAGCAGCCCAGGGGGGGGCGCCGGGAACACTGAAGCTTTCTTT. This gives the protein CASSPGGGAGNTEAFF.

As for this clone: A much larger clone differs by one base, so this may be a read error. This chain uses TRBV6-5 with TRBJ2-3, with 8 positions matching TRBD1. Germline loops: CDR1 MNHEY, CDR2 SVGAGI. CDR3 length equals 14 residues. With V trimmed by 6 bases and J by 2 bases, 4 bases remained unmatched. In nucleotides, the CDR3 is TGTGCCAGCAGAAGGACAGGGCACACAGATACGCAGTATTTT. It specifies CASRRTGHTDTQYF.

V gene TRBV5-5 combines with J gene TRBJ2-1; TRBD2 aligns across 11 bases. CDR3 length: 16 residues. Germline CDR1 reads SGHKS; CDR2 reads YYEKEE (reference sequence). V shed 2 bases, J shed 9 bases, and the junction held 10 bases outside the gene matches. The CDR3, as DNA: TGTGCCAGCAGCTTCACGTTGACTAGCGGGACGTTTGAGCAGTTCTTC. Amino acid sequence: CASSFTLTSGTFEQFF.

This chain joins TRBV9 and TRBJ2-3; D is ambiguous. This CDR3 has 13 amino acids. In germline, CDR1 is SGDLS, CDR2 YYNGEE. Trimming took 2 bases from V and 8 from J, leaving 12 bases between them. CDR3: CASSVVPTATQYF. DNA for the CDR3: TGTGCCAGCAGCGTGGTGCCAACGGCTACGCAGTATTTT. The whole variable domain, remainder taken from reference TRBV9 and TRBJ2-3, is DSGVTQTPKHLITATGQRVTLRCSPRSGDLSVYWYQQSLDQGLQFLIQYYNGEERAKGNILERFSAQQFPDLHSELNLSSLELGDSALYFCASSVVPTATQYFGPGTRLTVL.

The rearrangement uses TRBV5-6 and TRBJ2-5, with 8 bases lining up with TRBD1. Gene TRBJ2-7 matches the end of the DNA better, so the J call may be wrong. The germline gives CDR1 SGHDT, CDR2 YYEEEE. The CDR3 runs to 14 residues. CDR3 sequence reads: CASSRTGNRYEQYF. The CDR3 bases are TGTGCCAGCAGCAGGACAGGGAATCGCTACGAGCAGTACTTC.

The V gene is TRBV6-6, the J gene TRBJ1-4; no reliable D call. The length of the CDR3 is 12 residues. Germline values: CDR1 MNHNY, CDR2 SVGAGI (reference sequence). The germline V and J ends were trimmed by 2 bases and 8 bases, with 6 bases remaining between them. The CDR3 here is CASSYPAEKLFF. The CDR3 DNA is TGTGCCAGCAGTTACCCAGCCGAAAAACTGTTTTTT.

The chain employs TRBV5-4 and TRBJ2-7, with 8 bases aligning to TRBD1. The CDR3 contains 13 residues. Germline V gene data show CDR1 as SGHNT and CDR2 as YYREEE (reference sequence). With V trimmed by 4 bases and J by 7 bases, 7 bases remained unmatched. CDR3 loop: CASSRTGPEEQYF. CDR3 coding DNA: TGTGCCAGCAGCAGGACAGGGCCAGAAGAGCAGTACTTC.

This chain uses TRBV5-4 with TRBJ2-7; 10 nucleotides line up with TRBD2. The CDR3 length is 16 residues. After removal of 2 bases from V and 4 bases from J, the junction contained 9 bases not matched to a gene. The germline gives CDR1 SGHNT, CDR2 YYREEE (reference sequence). CDR3 DNA: TGTGCCAGCAGCTTAAGCGGGAGGGCCGATACGTACGAGCAGTACTTC. The encoded protein is CASSLSGRADTYEQYF. The entire variable domain, with the rest obtained from reference TRBV5-4 and TRBJ2-7, is as follows: ETGVTQSPTHLIKTRGQQVTLRCSSQSGHNTVSWYQQALGQGPQFIFQYYREEENGRGNFPPRFSGLQFPNYSSELNVNALELDDSALYLCASSLSGRADTYEQYFGPGTRLTVT.

The gene calls are TRBV5-1 and TRBJ2-7, with 10 bases that match TRBD2. Germline V CDR1 and CDR2: SGHRS, YFSETQ. With 2 bases clipped from V and 6 bases from J, the junction kept 8 bases outside the gene matches. CDR3 length: 15 residues. CDR3 loop: CASSLALAGVSEQYF. CDR3 nucleotide sequence: TGCGCCAGCAGCTTAGCGCTAGCGGGAGTCTCCGAGCAGTACTTC.

The chain has TRBV6-1 and TRBJ1-5, with TRBD1 matching over 11 bases. CDR3 size: 15 residues. Germline lookup yields CDR1 MNHNS and CDR2 SASEGT. Trimming removed 4 bases from V and 6 bases from J; junction bases left unmatched: 5. The CDR3 DNA is TGTGCCAGCAGTGGGGACAGGGGGTGGGGTCAGCCCCAGCATTTT. It encodes CASSGDRGWGQPQHF.

V usage is TRBV9 and J usage is TRBJ1-4, with D tentatively TRBD1 (6 bases). Germline lookup yields CDR1 SGDLS and CDR2 YYNGEE. V lost 3 bases and J 7 bases, leaving 16 bases between the germline ends. This CDR3 has 15 amino acids. CDR3 residues: CASSARDNSFEKLFF. DNA for the CDR3: TGTGCCAGCAGCGCCCGGGACAATTCATTTGAAAAACTGTTTTTT.

This clone appeared once. The chain couples TRBV30 to TRBJ1-4; maybe TRBD1 (6 bases). The CDR3 consists of 15 residues. Trimming removed 6 bases at V and 6 bases at J, with 20 bases between. Looked up from germline, CDR1 is GTSNPN and CDR2 is SVGIG (reference sequence). CDR3 nucleotide sequence: TGTGCCTGCAACAGGGAATTTGGGGTGGATGAAAAACTGTTTTTT. Translating it yields CACNREFGVDEKLFF.

On this clone: Other DNA sequences in this sample translate to the same CDR3. The rearrangement links TRBV5-1 to TRBJ2-7; D gene uncertain. Germline V gives CDR1 SGHRS, CDR2 YFSETQ. This CDR3 is built from 12 residues. V was clipped by 1 base and J by 3 bases, with 5 bases between them. The CDR3 loop is CASSLLGYEQYF. CDR3 nucleotides: TGCGCCAGCAGCTTGTTAGGCTACGAGCAGTACTTC.

This clone was counted at least ten times. The rearrangement joins TRBV30 to TRBJ2-4; D not certain. The CDR3 extends over 12 amino acids. Germline CDR1 reads GTSNPN; CDR2 reads SVGIG (reference sequence). V was clipped by 0 bases and J by 6 bases, with 6 bases between them. This CDR3 reads CAWSVSGNIQYF. CDR3 DNA: TGTGCCTGGAGTGTATCCGGAAACATTCAGTACTTC.

The chain carries TRBV19 and TRBJ2-7; D is possibly TRBD2 (6 bases). CDR1 and CDR2 (germline): LNHDA, SQIVND (reference sequence). There are 16 residues in the CDR3. Trimming left V 7 bases short and J 0 bases short, with 19 bases between. CDR3: CASTQRWGLNSYEQYF. The CDR3 DNA reads as TGTGCCAGTACCCAGAGGTGGGGACTGAACTCCTACGAGCAGTACTTC. Full variable domain (rest looked up from reference TRBV19 and TRBJ2-7): DGGITQSPKYLFRKEGQNVTLSCEQNLNHDAMYWYRQDPGQGLRLIYYSQIVNDFQKGDIAEGYSVSREKKESFPLTVTSAQKNPTAFYLCASTQRWGLNSYEQYFGPGTRLTVT.

This clone was observed a few times. CDR3 in DNA: TGTGCCAGCAGTTTAGTATCCGGGGGTGGCAATCAGCCCCAGCATTTT. This gives the protein CASSLVSGGGNQPQHF. The chain couples TRBV28 to TRBJ1-5, with D perhaps matching TRBD1 (5 bases). CDR1 is MDHEN and CDR2 is SYDVKM in the germline V gene. The V end lost 2 bases, the J end lost 2 bases, and 13 bases lay between the germline ends. The CDR3 consists of 16 residues.

The V call is TRBV5-1, the J call TRBJ1-2; tentative D call: TRBD1 (5 bases). The V gene lost 2 bases and the J gene lost 6 bases, with 11 bases spanning the gap. The CDR3 extends over 13 amino acids. Germline V CDR1 and CDR2: SGHRS, YFSETQ. The CDR3 spells CASSFGALDGYTF. The DNA of the CDR3 is TGCGCCAGCAGCTTCGGGGCCCTTGATGGCTACACCTTC. The full variable domain, completed using reference TRBV5-1 and TRBJ1-2, is KAGVTQTPRYLIKTRGQQVTLSCSPISGHRSVSWYQQTPGQGLQFLFEYFSETQRNKGNFPGRFSGRQFSNSRSEMNVSTLELGDSALYLCASSFGALDGYTFGSGTRLTVV.

The table lists this clone with a count of one. At one end, the junction sequence differs from germline, possibly due to a read error. The CDR3 DNA reads as TGCAGCGTCGGGGGGAACGCTGAAGCTTTCTTT. Protein sequence: CSVGGNAEAFF. The chain links TRBV29-1 to TRBJ1-1, with D possibly TRBD1 on 5 matching bases. The CDR3 is 11 amino acids. From germline, CDR1 is SQVTM and CDR2 ANQGSEA.

This chain joins TRBV5-1 and TRBJ2-2; no clear D. V was shortened by 3 bases and J by 1 base, with 10 bases between the two germline ends. This CDR3 is built from 15 residues. Germline loops: CDR1 SGHRS, CDR2 YFSETQ. CDR3 amino acids: CASSWVEQNTGELFF. CDR3 in DNA: TGCGCCAGCAGCTGGGTTGAGCAGAACACCGGGGAGCTGTTTTTT.

In its sample, this clone was seen once. The same CDR3 also results from other DNA sequences found in this sample. The chain recombines TRBV28 with TRBJ2-2; D is unclear. V lost 3 bases, J lost 2 bases, and 4 bases lay in between. The CDR3 totals 13 residues. Germline-derived CDR1 and CDR2 are MDHEN and SYDVKM. The CDR3 loop is CASSFLNTGELFF. The CDR3 nucleotides are TGTGCCAGCAGTTTCCTAAACACCGGGGAGCTGTTTTTT.

J is TRBJ2-3 and V is TRBV19; tentative D call: TRBD2 (6 bases). The CDR3 has 13 amino acids. Trimming pared 3 bases from V and 4 bases from J, leaving 8 bases between. Germline CDR1 is LNHDA and CDR2 is SQIVND (reference sequence). Here the CDR3 reads CASSMGGSDTQYF. DNA for the CDR3: TGTGCCAGTAGTATGGGGGGTTCAGATACGCAGTATTTT.

V is TRBV28 and J is TRBJ1-2, with 7 bases lining up with TRBD1. V was pared by 5 bases and J by 7 bases, with 4 bases of the junction left unmatched. Germline V gene data show CDR1 as MDHEN and CDR2 as SYDVKM. CDR3 size: 12 residues. The CDR3 bases are TGTGCCAGCAGTGACAGGGCCGGTGGCTACACCTTC. This codes for CASSDRAGGYTF.

This clone was counted once. The chain couples TRBV6-1 to TRBJ2-2; 7 positions agree with TRBD1. The V and J ends lost 4 bases and 4 bases, in that order; junction bases with no gene match: 3. There are 14 residues in the CDR3. CDR1 is MNHNS, CDR2 SASEGT, per germline. The CDR3 nucleotides read TGTGCCAGCAGTGGCTACAGGGGCACCGGGGAGCTGTTTTTT. This sequence encodes CASSGYRGTGELFF.